Presented here are 6 T cell receptor beta chains from one specimen sequenced in a study of T cell responses to AZD1222 COVID-19 vaccine. The protocol was immunoSEQ multiplex PCR, while the TCRdb copy is restricted to in-frame clones and leaves out a portion. The data show 89,000 or so clones, roughly 88% seen once. The material sequenced was peripheral blood, taken on day 0 of AZD1222 vaccination. The receptor set was obtained from an adult in good health.

The chain joins TRBV27 to TRBJ1-4, with TRBD1 as a possible D gene (6 bases). This CDR3 comprises 13 residues. Trimming shortened V by 6 bases and J by 8 bases, and 13 bases separated the two germline ends. The germline V gene has CDR1 MNHEY and CDR2 SMNVEV (reference sequence). CDR3 sequence reads: CASSPRGREKLFF. DNA for the CDR3: TGTGCCAGCAGCCCCCGGGGGCGCGAAAAACTGTTTTTT.

The chain combines TRBV14 with TRBJ1-2; no reliable D call. Germline CDR1 and CDR2: SGHDN and FVKESK. The CDR3 is 13 residues long. V was pared by 3 bases and J by 8 bases, with 13 bases between. The CDR3 protein is CASSQAPQQGYTF. CDR3 in DNA: TGTGCCAGCAGCCAGGCCCCACAGCAGGGCTACACCTTC.

The rearrangement uses TRBV27 and TRBJ1-4; tentative D call: TRBD1 (6 bases). V lost 10 bases, J lost 7 bases, and 19 bases lay in between. CDR1 and CDR2 from the germline V gene are MNHEY and SMNVEV (reference sequence). This CDR3 has 14 residues. The CDR3 region has the DNA TGTGCCACCTCGGAACAGGGAAGGCTTGAAAAACTGTTTTTT. Its translation is CATSEQGRLEKLFF. Using reference TRBV27 and TRBJ1-4 for the parts outside the CDR3, the full variable domain is EAQVTQNPRYLITVTGKKLTVTCSQNMNHEYMSWYRQDPGLGLRQIYYSMNVEVTDKGDVPEGYKVSRKEKRNFPLILESPSPNQTSLYFCATSEQGRLEKLFFGSGTQLSVL.

The chain uses TRBV1 and TRBJ1-2. TRBV1 is an annotated pseudogene. The CDR3 runs 16 residues. CDR3 nucleotides: TGCACCAGCAGAGAAACAAGTTTGTGCGAGACCTATGGCTACACCTTC. Its translation is CTSRETSLCETYGYTF.

This chain joins TRBV3-1 (or the pseudogene TRBV3-2) and TRBJ1-1; possible D gene TRBD1, 6 bases. The germline CDR1 and CDR2 sequences are LGHDT and YNNKEL (reference sequence). This CDR3 has 15 residues. V lost 11 bases to trimming and J lost 4 bases, with 23 bases between them. The CDR3 here is CASRQQGSESTEAFF. CDR3 coding DNA: TGTGCCTCTAGACAACAGGGCTCAGAGTCCACTGAAGCTTTCTTT.

In nucleotides, the CDR3 is TGCGCCAGCAGCCAAGTTGGGCCGGGACAGGGAACAGATACGCAGTATTTT. Amino acid sequence: CASSQVGPGQGTDTQYF. V is TRBV4-1 and J is TRBJ2-3; 9 nucleotides match TRBD1. V trimming: 1 base; J trimming: 3 bases; junction bases outside the gene matches: 8. Germline assignment: CDR1 MGHRA and CDR2 YSYEKL. CDR3 size: 17 residues.